This T cell receptor beta chain comes out of a study of cytomegalovirus exposure and HLA in healthy donors. Broader study findings: Investigators reported some 150 TCR beta chains as tied to cytomegalovirus.

60 Vbeta and 13 Jbeta primers were used in PCR. Method: immunoSEQ multiplex PCR; TCRdb's copy keeps in-frame clones and lacks some. This sample carries about 160,000 clones, about three quarters of them seen once, and the ten largest clones take approximately 3.1%. Germline V lookup: CDR1 SGHRS, CDR2 YFSETQ. The CDR3 sequence is 14 residues long. V shed 3 bases and J shed 4 bases, with 13 bases lying between them. A word on this clone: Its cognate antigen is unknown.

This chain connects TRBV5-1 to TRBJ1-2, with D perhaps TRBD1 (5 bases). The sequence came from a woman aged 40 to 50 in good health and CMV-seronegative. The sequencing input was PBMCs. CDR3 sequence (DNA): TGCGCCAGCAGCTCCGGTCCAGGGTCCTATGGCTACACCTTC. Translating it yields CASSSGPGSYGYTF.